Described below is a single T cell receptor beta chain sequence and its context. Which antigen it targets is not known. Base qualities were left out, and no much larger clone turns up one base away. This specimen comes from a study of blood T cells in healthy people across ages (dated by TCRdb to the mid-2010s). About the study as a whole: In model experiments, roughly one uniquely barcoded TCR beta cDNA molecule per two T cells was captured by template switching. Donors were grouped into four age groups: young (average approximately 16 years), middle-aged (39), aged (around 60) and long-lived (about 82). Using deep sequencing normalized with unique cDNA molecular identifiers, the study measured how TCR beta repertoire diversity changes with age. For two donors (one aged 18 to 30 and one aged 80 or older), the study analyzed two additional independent replicas of 1 million unique cDNA reads from the same blood draw. To avoid experimental bias, donors of different ages were distributed randomly across sequencing lanes.

The CDR3 goes from the cysteine to the phenylalanine over 14 residues. Of all the DNA, just the CDR3 is kept, 42 bases in frame from base 1. From a lookup of the germline V gene, CDR1 and CDR2 are SGHRS and YFSETQ. Trimming takes 7 bases off V and 3 bases off J; junction bases not matched to a gene: 4. The library was made by 5' RACE. The sequencer listed for this sample is Illumina HiSeq 2500. The second PCR ran for about 6 to 12 cycles and used a J-beta primer mix along with a sample-barcoded 5' primer. Each TCR beta cDNA molecule received a unique molecular identifier from a template-switch 5' adaptor carrying 12 random nucleotides. Each sample yielded at least 2.5 million CDR3-containing paired-end reads. The Mint cDNA synthesis kit, primed by a TRBC-specific oligonucleotide, was used to synthesize first-strand cDNA from all RNA. After uracil-DNA glycosylase treatment, a first 18-cycle PCR used universal primers M1SS and BC2_uni_R on all cDNA. The study's processing was this. Each sample was normalized by randomly selecting 1 million high-quality reads, each carrying a distinct molecular identifier. Reads with shared molecular identifiers were discarded instead of being binned into consensus sequences. MiTCR, set to a Q25 quality threshold and the strictest error-elimination algorithm, was used for CDR3 identification, clonotype clustering and error correction. A nonparametric unseen species model with Euler transformation was used to estimate lower-bound total TCR beta diversity. TCRdb itself trimmed the public reads at Q25 with fastp, ran MiXCR and retained productive beta chains. A single entry per CDR3 protein holds the most common genes and DNA from its merged rows. TCRdb assigned the V and J calls; the authors' analysis was not used. The sample table contains 630,000 or so distinct CDR3 sequences; only one count was recorded for roughly 31% of them. The top ten clones comprise around 16% of the sample.

Findings and caveats that apply to the study as a whole: Compared with the aged group, the long-lived group had more naive CD4+ T cells, fewer expanded clones and increased TCR diversity, suggesting age selection. Conclusive comparison of naive and antigen-experienced compartments was prevented by the profiling of bulk unsorted PBMCs. Observed TCR beta diversity per million T cells fell roughly linearly with age, and a significant reduction was already apparent by age around 36. Because the CMV infection status of the donors was unknown, age-related changes in expanded clonotypes may potentially have been confounded. Total diversity estimates from one million sequenced T cells were considered lower bounds and underestimates. The percentage of naive T cells measured by flow cytometry correlated strongly with observed TCR beta diversity.

Donors were 39 systemically healthy Caucasian individuals from Russia aged roughly 6 to 100 years. About 9.1 milliliters of peripheral blood were collected from each donor into EDTA-treated Vacutainer tubes. PBMCs were isolated by Ficoll-Paque density-gradient centrifugation, with at least 6 million obtained per sample. Total RNA was extracted from PBMCs with Trizol reagent, with at least 6 micrograms obtained per sample. For every donor, an aliquot of PBMCs went through flow cytometry to measure the percentages of naive CD45RAhigh/CD27high T cells. The receptor was derived from a woman of 80 years or more in good health. This receptor chain uses TRBV5-1 and TRBJ2-1; TRBD2 matches 10 bases in the middle. Sequencing used blood. The CDR3 region has the sequence CASGWTSGYNEQFF. Read as DNA, the sequence is TGCGCCAGCGGATGGACTAGCGGCTACAATGAGCAGTTCTTC.